The 10 T cell receptor beta chains below all came from one sample that was sequenced in a study of early T cells in non-severe SARS-CoV-2 infection listed by TCRdb under 2021. Library construction relied on 5' RACE. Sequencing was carried out with a NextSeq 500. The public sequencing data were trimmed at Q25 with fastp and processed into clonotypes with MiXCR by TCRdb, which kept only in-frame beta chains. Identical CDR3 proteins give one entry, which carries the most common genes and DNA. This sample lists about 83,000 distinct CDR3 sequences; 10% were detected once. Approximately 8% of the sample is held by the ten biggest clonotypes. The specimen comprised whole blood, sampled at baseline. These TCRs come from an adult who was a healthcare worker with PCR-confirmed SARS-CoV-2 infection or an uninfected control (not recorded which).

This clonotype showed up many times. The V gene is TRBV27, the J gene TRBJ2-3, with TRBD2 as a possible D gene (6 bases). CDR3 length: 13 residues. Trimming pared 9 bases from V and 1 base from J, leaving 11 bases between. CDR1 is MNHEY, CDR2 SMNVEV, per germline (reference sequence). The CDR3 loop is CASGTGGTDTQYF. The DNA for the CDR3 is TGTGCCAGTGGGACTGGTGGCACAGATACGCAGTATTTT.

The table lists this clonotype with a few counts. This chain uses TRBV5-4 with TRBJ2-2, with 14 bases matching TRBD2. Losses at the gene ends were 0 bases for V and 6 bases for J; bases not matched to a gene: 4. Germline assignment: CDR1 SGHNT and CDR2 YYREEE (reference sequence). CDR3 length equals 17 residues. In DNA form, the CDR3 reads TGTGCCAGCAGCTTGGGACTAGCGGGAGGGCCCTCCGGGGAGCTGTTTTTT. Protein: CASSLGLAGGPSGELFF.

In its sample, this clonotype was seen a few times. The chain combines TRBV28 with TRBJ2-1; 12 bases match TRBD2. Germline trimming cut 8 bases from V and 8 bases from J; bases unmatched to any gene: 10. Germline values: CDR1 MDHEN, CDR2 SYDVKM. This CDR3 region has 15 residues. The CDR3 coding sequence is TGTGCCAGCGGCCCGACTAGCGGGAGAAGGGATGAGCAGTTCTTC. It specifies CASGPTSGRRDEQFF.

There are many counts of this clonotype. The genes are TRBV12-3 or TRBV12-4 and TRBJ2-7; D not certain. The CDR3 totals 12 residues. Trimming removed 6 bases from V and 2 bases from J, with 8 bases in between. CDR3 sequence (DNA): TGTGCCAGCAGCCGCCGGGCCTACGAGCAGTACTTC. Its protein is CASSRRAYEQYF.

The chain uses TRBV7-6 and TRBJ2-5; TRBD2 matches 11 bases. The CDR3 has 13 amino acids. After removal of 5 bases from V and 6 bases from J, the junction contained 2 bases not matched to a gene. From germline, CDR1 is SGHVS and CDR2 FNYEAQ. The CDR3 sequence: CASSQTSGKTQYF. Written as DNA, the CDR3 is TGTGCCAGCAGCCAGACTAGCGGGAAGACCCAGTACTTC.

The chain couples TRBV12-3 or TRBV12-4 to TRBJ1-2; TRBD1 might be the D (6 bases). V lost 6 bases, J lost 4 bases, and 15 bases lay in between. There are 14 residues in the CDR3. CDR3 nucleotides: TGTGCCAGCAGCCCACGGGGGCCGAGCTATGGCTACACCTTC. Translating it yields CASSPRGPSYGYTF.

The chain uses TRBV5-5 and TRBJ2-2; no clear D. This CDR3 has 14 residues. Germline lookup yields CDR1 SGHKS and CDR2 YYEKEE (reference sequence). Trimming removed 2 bases from V and 2 bases from J, with 7 bases in between. The CDR3 sequence: CASSLNPNTGELFF. The CDR3 region has the DNA TGTGCCAGCAGCTTAAACCCTAACACCGGGGAGCTGTTTTTT.

This clonotype was counted between two and nine times. The rearrangement links TRBV3-1 to TRBJ2-5; the D is unclear. The V end was cut by 0 bases, the J end by 5 bases, with 4 bases between. This CDR3 spans 12 amino acids. Germline CDR1 reads LGHDT; CDR2 reads YNNKEL (reference sequence). Here the CDR3 reads CASSQDPETQYF. The CDR3 coding sequence is TGTGCCAGCAGCCAAGATCCGGAGACCCAGTACTTC.

This clonotype was seen a few times. The chain uses TRBV27 and TRBJ2-1; perhaps TRBD2 as D (6 bases). The CDR3 extends over 14 amino acids. V lost 3 bases, J lost 12 bases, and 18 bases lay in between. Germline V gene sequence: CDR1 MNHEY, CDR2 SMNVEV (reference sequence). In DNA form, the CDR3 reads TGTGCCAGCAGTTTCACTCCTAGCGATTTATGGCAGTTCTTC. The encoded protein is CASSFTPSDLWQFF.

This clonotype was observed a handful of times. This chain connects TRBV7-8 to TRBJ2-1, with 9 bases matching TRBD2. Germline assignment: CDR1 SGHVS and CDR2 FQNEAQ. With V trimmed by 7 bases and J by 12 bases, 16 bases remained unmatched. The CDR3 runs 15 residues. CDR3 in amino acids: CASIPVTSGASRQFF. DNA of the CDR3: TGTGCCAGCATCCCCGTGACTAGCGGAGCCAGCAGGCAGTTCTTC. Combining the CDR3 with reference TRBV7-8 and TRBJ2-1 gives the whole variable domain GAGVSQSPRYKVAKRGQDVALRCDPISGHVSLFWYQQALGQGPEFLTYFQNEAQLDKSGLPSDRFFAERPEGSVSTLKIQRTQQEDSAVYLCASIPVTSGASRQFFGPGTRLTVL.